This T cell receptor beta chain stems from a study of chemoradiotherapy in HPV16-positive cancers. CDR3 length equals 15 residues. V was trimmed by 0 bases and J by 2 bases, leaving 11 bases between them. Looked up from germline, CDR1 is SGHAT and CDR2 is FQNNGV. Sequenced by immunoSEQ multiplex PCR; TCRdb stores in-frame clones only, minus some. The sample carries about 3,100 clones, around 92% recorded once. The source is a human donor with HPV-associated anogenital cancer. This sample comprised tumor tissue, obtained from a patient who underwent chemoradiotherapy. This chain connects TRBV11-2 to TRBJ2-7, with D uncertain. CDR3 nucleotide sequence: TGTGCCAGCAGCTTAGATATCACCCAAACCTACGAGCAGTACTTC. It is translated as CASSLDITQTYEQYF.